The clone carrying this T cell receptor beta chain is a singleton in its sample. This sample stems from a study of blood T cell repertoires in COVID-19. Study-level background: Sites across the United States, Italy and Spain contributed samples from acute and convalescent COVID-19. Sources were T cells, B-cell-depleted T cells, or PBMCs; the material itself was cDNA or gDNA.

Per the original data handling: Amplified reference gene primers provided the basis for estimating nucleated cell counts. Produced via immunoSEQ multiplex PCR; TCRdb's table is partial and in-frame only. From that table come the V and J calls and clone size; the DNA was used to work out D and trimming. Of around 250,000 clones in the sample, roughly 90% were seen once. This CDR3 region has 17 residues. Trimming removed 3 bases from V and 3 bases from J, with 18 bases in between. The germline CDR1 and CDR2 sequences are MNHNS and SASEGT. The gene calls are TRBV6-1 and TRBJ1-5, with D possibly matching TRBD1 (6 bases). Sequencing input: peripheral blood. The TCR originated in a man between 60 and 75 years old with acute or convalescent COVID-19. The CDR3 protein is CASSDPYDRQTNQPQHF. CDR3 bases: TGTGCCAGCAGTGACCCCTATGACAGGCAAACCAATCAGCCCCAGCATTTT.